Reported below is one TCR beta chain. Its antigen target is currently unknown. It has no much larger one-base neighbor in the sample; base qualities were not kept. Collaborating institutions collected whole blood in K2EDTA tubes following their own protocols. For TCRbeta analysis, collaborators shipped samples in one of three forms: frozen whole blood, isolated PBMCs, or DNA extracted from either of those sample types. These data originate in a study of blood T cell repertoires in COVID-19 (TCRdb year 2020). With regard to the full study: Samples from collaborators originated in the United States, Italy and Spain and spanned both the acute and convalescent phases of COVID-19. The prospective study material was composed of cDNA or gDNA derived from T cells, B-cell-depleted T cells, or PBMCs. Subjects who had been exposed to COVID-19, were actively infected with it, or had recovered from it provided the deeply sampled blood TCRbeta repertoires that made up the dataset. A freely available public database, intended as a resource for researchers studying the immune response to SARS-CoV-2, is where the repertoires were released. The samples were drawn from the first 160 participants of the ongoing ImmuneRACE study and from over a thousand subjects provided by 6 global collaborators. A de-identified subject ID, COVID-19 status, age in years and sex were almost always included in the sample metadata. Where available, HLA class I and class II types were obtained from metadata supplied by the sample provider rather than from assay-based typing. The study at large found these results: How much clinical and demographic metadata was included differed by source and by participant, and the metadata was provided uncurated.

TCRbeta CDR3 regions were amplified from genomic DNA by means of the immunoSEQ Assay, a bias-controlled multiplex PCR. On the study's bioinformatics: The number of nucleated cells in each sample was estimated by amplification of reference gene primers within the assay. To quantify the absolute abundance of each unique TCRbeta CDR3 rearrangement, sequence reads were collapsed and filtered. Productive Simpson clonality was computed per sample as the square root of Simpson's diversity index over productive rearrangements. TCRdb provides this immuneACCESS table in a form limited to in-frame rearrangements. Some clones are lacking; in checked studies, under half of them reflect an unresolved V gene, and why the rest are absent is not known. V and J calls and clone size are those listed in that table; D and trimming were worked out from the DNA. The sample table shows 130,000 to 150,000 clones, and approximately 91% are seen once. About 10% of the sample is taken by the ten largest.

This TCR came from a man aged 45-60 years with active or convalescent COVID-19. Material for sequencing was peripheral blood.

The base sequence is TGTGCCAGCAGGATTTTGGGCGGGTCCGGTGGAAACACCATATATTTT. Translated, this is CASRILGGSGGNTIYF. This sequence uses TRBV21-1 and TRBJ1-3. TRBV21-1 is reported as a pseudogene. There are 16 amino acids in the CDR3, from cysteine to phenylalanine inclusive. The sequence is cut down to CDR3 DNA, 48 bases in frame from base 1.